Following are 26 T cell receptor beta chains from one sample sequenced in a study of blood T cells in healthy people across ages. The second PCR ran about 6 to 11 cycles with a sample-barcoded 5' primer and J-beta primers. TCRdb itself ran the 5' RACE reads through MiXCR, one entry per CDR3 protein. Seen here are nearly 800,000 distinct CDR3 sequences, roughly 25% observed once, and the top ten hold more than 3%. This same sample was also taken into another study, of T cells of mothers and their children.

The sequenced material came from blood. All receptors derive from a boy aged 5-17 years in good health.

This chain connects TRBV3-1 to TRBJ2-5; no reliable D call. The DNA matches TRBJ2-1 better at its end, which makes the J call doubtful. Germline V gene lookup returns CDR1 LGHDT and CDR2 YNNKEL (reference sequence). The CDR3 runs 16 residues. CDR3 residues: CASENSRMMTSGEQFF. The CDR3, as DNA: TGTGCCAGCGAAAACTCTAGGATGATGACTTCGGGCGAGCAGTTCTTC.

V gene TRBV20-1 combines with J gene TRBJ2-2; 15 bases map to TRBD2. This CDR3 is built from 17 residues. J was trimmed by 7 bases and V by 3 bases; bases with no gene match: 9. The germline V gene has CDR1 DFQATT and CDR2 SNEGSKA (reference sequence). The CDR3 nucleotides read TGCAGTGCTAGGAGCGGACTAGCGGGAGGGCCCGGCGGGGAGCTGTTTTTT. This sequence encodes CSARSGLAGGPGGELFF.

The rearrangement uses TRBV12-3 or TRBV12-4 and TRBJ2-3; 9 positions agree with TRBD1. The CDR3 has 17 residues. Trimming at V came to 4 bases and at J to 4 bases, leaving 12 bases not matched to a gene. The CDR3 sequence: CASSSRPGTGQADTQYF. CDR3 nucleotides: TGTGCCAGCAGTTCGCGACCAGGGACAGGGCAGGCAGATACGCAGTATTTT.

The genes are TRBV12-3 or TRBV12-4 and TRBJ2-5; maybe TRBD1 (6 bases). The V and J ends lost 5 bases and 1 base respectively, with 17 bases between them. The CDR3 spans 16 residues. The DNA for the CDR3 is TGTGCCAGCAGTCCCACTCGTGTGGGGGCCCAAGAGACCCAGTACTTC. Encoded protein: CASSPTRVGAQETQYF.

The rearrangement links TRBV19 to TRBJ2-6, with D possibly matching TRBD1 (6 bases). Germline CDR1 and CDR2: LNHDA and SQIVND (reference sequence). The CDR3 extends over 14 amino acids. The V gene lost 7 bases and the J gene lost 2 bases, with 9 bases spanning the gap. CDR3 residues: CASIEGAGANVLTF. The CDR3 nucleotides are TGTGCCAGTATAGAGGGGGCTGGGGCCAACGTCCTGACTTTC.

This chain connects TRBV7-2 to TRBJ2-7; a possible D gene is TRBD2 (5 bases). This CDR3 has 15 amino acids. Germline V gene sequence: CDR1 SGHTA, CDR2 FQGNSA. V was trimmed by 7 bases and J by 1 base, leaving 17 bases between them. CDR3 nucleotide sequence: TGTGCCAGCACGTTATACTCCGGGATGTCCTACGAGCAGTACTTC. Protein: CASTLYSGMSYEQYF.

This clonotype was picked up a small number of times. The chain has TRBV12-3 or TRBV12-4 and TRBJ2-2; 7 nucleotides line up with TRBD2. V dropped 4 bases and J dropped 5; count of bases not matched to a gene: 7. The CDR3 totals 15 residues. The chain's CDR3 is CASSSLAVATGELFF. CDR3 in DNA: TGTGCCAGCAGTTCCCTAGCGGTGGCAACCGGGGAGCTGTTTTTT.

The CDR3 DNA is TGCGCCAGCAGCTTAGGGGGGGTCGGGATCCAAGAGACCCAGTACTTC. Translation gives CASSLGGVGIQETQYF. This chain joins TRBV5-1 and TRBJ2-5; D is perhaps TRBD2 (7 bases). Germline CDR1 and CDR2: SGHRS and YFSETQ. The CDR3 has 16 residues. V was trimmed by 2 bases and J by 1 base, leaving 15 bases between them.

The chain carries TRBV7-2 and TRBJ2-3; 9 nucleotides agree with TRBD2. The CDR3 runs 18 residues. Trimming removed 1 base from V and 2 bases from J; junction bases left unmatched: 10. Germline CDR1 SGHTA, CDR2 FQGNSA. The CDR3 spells CASSLVSRGGRYTDTQYF. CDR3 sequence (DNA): TGTGCCAGCAGCTTAGTCTCGCGGGGGGGCCGATACACAGATACGCAGTATTTT.

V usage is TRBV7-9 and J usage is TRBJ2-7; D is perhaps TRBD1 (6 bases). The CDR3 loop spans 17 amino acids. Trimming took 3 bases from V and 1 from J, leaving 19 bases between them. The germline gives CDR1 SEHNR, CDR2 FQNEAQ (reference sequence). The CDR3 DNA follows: TGTGCCAGCAGCTTCCCGGCGGACAGCGTCTGGTCCTACGAGCAGTACTTC. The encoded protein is CASSFPADSVWSYEQYF.

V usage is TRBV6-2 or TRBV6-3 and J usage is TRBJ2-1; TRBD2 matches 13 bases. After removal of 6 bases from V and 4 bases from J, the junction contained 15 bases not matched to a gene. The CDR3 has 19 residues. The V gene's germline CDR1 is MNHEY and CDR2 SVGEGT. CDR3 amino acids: CASSAGTSGTYSEYNEQFF. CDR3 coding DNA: TGTGCCAGCAGCGCCGGGACTAGCGGGACCTACTCGGAGTACAATGAGCAGTTCTTC.

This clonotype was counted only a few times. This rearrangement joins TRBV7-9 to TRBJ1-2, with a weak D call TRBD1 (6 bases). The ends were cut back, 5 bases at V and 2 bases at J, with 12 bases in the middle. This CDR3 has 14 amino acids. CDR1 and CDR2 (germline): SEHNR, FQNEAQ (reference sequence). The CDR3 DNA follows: TGTGCCAGCAGCCCTTCGGGGGCCAACTATGGCTACACCTTC. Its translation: CASSPSGANYGYTF.

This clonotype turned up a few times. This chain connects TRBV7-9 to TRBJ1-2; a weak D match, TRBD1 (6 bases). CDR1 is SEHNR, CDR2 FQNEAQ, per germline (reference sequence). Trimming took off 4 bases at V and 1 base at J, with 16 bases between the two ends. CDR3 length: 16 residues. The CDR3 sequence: CASSSMTGPSNYGYTF. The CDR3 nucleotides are TGTGCCAGCAGCTCCATGACAGGCCCTAGTAACTATGGCTACACCTTC.

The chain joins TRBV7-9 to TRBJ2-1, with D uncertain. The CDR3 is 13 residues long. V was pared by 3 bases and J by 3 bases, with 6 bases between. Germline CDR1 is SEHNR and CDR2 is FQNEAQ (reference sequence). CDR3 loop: CASSFEDYNEQFF. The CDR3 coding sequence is TGTGCCAGCAGCTTCGAAGACTACAATGAGCAGTTCTTC.

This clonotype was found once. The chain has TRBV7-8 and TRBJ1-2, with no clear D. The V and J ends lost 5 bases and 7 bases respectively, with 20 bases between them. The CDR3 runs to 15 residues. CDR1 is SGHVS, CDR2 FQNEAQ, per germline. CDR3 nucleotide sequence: TGTGCCAGCAGCCCCCAATCCTCGCCCTTGATTGGCTACACCTTC. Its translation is CASSPQSSPLIGYTF.

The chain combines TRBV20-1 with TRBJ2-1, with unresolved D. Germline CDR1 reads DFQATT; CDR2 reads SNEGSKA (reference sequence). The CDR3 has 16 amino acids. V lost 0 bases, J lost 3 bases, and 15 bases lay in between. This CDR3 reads CSARDPLWKHYNEQFF. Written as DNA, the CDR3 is TGCAGTGCTAGAGATCCGCTCTGGAAGCACTACAATGAGCAGTTCTTC.

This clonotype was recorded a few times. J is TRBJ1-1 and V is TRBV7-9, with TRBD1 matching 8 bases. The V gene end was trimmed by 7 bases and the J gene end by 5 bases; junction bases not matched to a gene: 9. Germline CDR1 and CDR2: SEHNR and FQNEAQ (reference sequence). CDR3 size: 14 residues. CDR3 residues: CASNSDRAFTEAFF. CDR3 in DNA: TGTGCCAGCAACTCGGACAGGGCTTTTACTGAAGCTTTCTTT.

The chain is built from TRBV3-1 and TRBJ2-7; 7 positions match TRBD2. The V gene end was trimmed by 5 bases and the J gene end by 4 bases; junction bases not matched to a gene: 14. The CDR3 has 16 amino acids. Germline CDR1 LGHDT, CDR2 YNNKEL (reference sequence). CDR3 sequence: CASSNSRAGSKYEQYF. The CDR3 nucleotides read TGTGCCAGCAGCAACTCGAGAGCGGGATCTAAATACGAGCAGTACTTC.

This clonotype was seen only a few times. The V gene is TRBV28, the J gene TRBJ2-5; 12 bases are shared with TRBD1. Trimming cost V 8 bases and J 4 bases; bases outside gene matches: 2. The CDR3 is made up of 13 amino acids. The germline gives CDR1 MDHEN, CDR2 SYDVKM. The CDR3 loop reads CASGDRGRETQYF. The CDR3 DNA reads TGTGCCAGCGGGGACAGGGGGCGAGAGACCCAGTACTTC.

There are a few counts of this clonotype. The CDR3: CASRKEDRGAEAFF. The CDR3 bases are TGTGCCAGCAGGAAAGAAGACAGGGGCGCTGAAGCTTTCTTT. The rearrangement uses TRBV5-5 and TRBJ1-1; 8 nucleotides agree with TRBD1. Germline lookup yields CDR1 SGHKS and CDR2 YYEKEE (reference sequence). The J segment lost 6 bases and the V segment lost 5 bases, leaving 9 bases of the junction unmatched. The length of the CDR3 is 14 residues.

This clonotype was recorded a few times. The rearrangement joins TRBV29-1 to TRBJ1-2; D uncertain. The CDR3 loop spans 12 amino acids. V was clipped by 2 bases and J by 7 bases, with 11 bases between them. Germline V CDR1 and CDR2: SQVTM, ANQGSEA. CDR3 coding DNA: TGCAGCGTTGAAATCCCGGGTCCTGGCTACACCTTC. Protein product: CSVEIPGPGYTF. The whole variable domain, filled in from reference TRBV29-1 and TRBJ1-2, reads SAVISQKPSRDICQRGTSLTIQCQVDSQVTMMFWYRQQPGQSLTLIATANQGSEATYESGFVIDKFPISRPNLTFSTLTVSNMSPEDSSIYLCSVEIPGPGYTFGSGTRLTVV.

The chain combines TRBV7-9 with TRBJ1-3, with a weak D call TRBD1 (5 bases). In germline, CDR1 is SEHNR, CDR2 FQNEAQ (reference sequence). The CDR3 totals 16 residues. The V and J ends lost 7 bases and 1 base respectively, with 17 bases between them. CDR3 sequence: CASTDPRVSSGNTIYF. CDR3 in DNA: TGTGCCAGCACCGACCCCAGGGTCAGTTCTGGAAACACCATATATTTT.

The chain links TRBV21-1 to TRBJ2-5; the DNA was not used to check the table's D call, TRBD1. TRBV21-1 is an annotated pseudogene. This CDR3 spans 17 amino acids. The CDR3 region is CASRPGQGAFRQETQYF. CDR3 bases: TGTGCCAGCAGGCCGGGACAGGGGGCATTCAGACAGGAGACCCAGTACTTC.

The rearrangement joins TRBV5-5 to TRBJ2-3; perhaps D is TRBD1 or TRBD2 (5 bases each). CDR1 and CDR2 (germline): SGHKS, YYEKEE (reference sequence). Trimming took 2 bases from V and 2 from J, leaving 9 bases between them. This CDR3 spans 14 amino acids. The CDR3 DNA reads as TGTGCCAGCAGCTTAGAGGGGATCACAGATACGCAGTATTTT. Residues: CASSLEGITDTQYF.

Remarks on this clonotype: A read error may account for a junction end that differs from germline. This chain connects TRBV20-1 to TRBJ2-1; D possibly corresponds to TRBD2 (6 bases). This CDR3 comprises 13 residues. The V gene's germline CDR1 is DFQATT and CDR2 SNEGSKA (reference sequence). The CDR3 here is CSASTSSHNEQFF. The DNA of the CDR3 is TGCAGTGCTAGTACTAGCTCCCACAATGAGCAGTTCTTC.

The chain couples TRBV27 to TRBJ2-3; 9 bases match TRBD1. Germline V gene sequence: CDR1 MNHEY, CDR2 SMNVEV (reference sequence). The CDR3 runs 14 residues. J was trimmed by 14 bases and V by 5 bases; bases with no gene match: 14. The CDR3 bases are TGTGCCAGCAGTGGGGGACAGGGCGGGTTTGATCTGTATTTT. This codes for CASSGGQGGFDLYF.